These 31 T cell receptor beta chains share one sample of origin, sequenced in a study of T cells in Graves' hyperthyroidism and ophthalmopathy. Researchers took RNA transcripts and amplified the TCR beta CDR3 regions from them. TCR CDR3 regions were first amplified by RT-PCR with HTBI primers. TCRdb called the multiplex PCR reads again in MiXCR, with one record for every CDR3 protein. In the table there are approximately 530,000 distinct CDR3 sequences, just under 20% of which are singletons. Sequencing was done on a sample of blood. The origin of the receptors is a man aged 40-49 years with Graves' ophthalmopathy.

At least ten counts were recorded for this clonotype. This chain connects TRBV28 to TRBJ1-1, with D maybe TRBD1 (6 bases). The CDR3 has 14 residues. Trimming removed 4 bases from V and 5 bases from J, with 14 bases in between. Germline CDR1 is MDHEN and CDR2 is SYDVKM. This CDR3 is CASSWAGGRTEAFF. DNA for the CDR3: TGTGCCAGCAGTTGGGCCGGGGGGCGGACTGAAGCTTTCTTT.

The CDR3 reads CASALGLEDTQYF. DNA of the CDR3: TGTGCCAGCGCCCTGGGACTGGAAGATACGCAGTATTTT. The chain couples TRBV7-6 to TRBJ2-3; D might be TRBD2 (6 bases). The CDR3 sequence is 13 residues long. Germline V gene sequence: CDR1 SGHVS, CDR2 FNYEAQ. V lost 8 bases, J lost 5 bases, and 14 bases lay in between.

The table lists this clonotype with a count of one. The CDR3 does not close with the conserved phenylalanine or tryptophan, likely indicating a read error. This rearrangement joins TRBV27 to TRBJ2-3; the D gene is possibly TRBD2 (5 bases). The CDR3 loop spans 15 amino acids. Germline CDR1 is MNHEY and CDR2 is SMNVEV (reference sequence). V was clipped by 2 bases and J by 2 bases, with 11 bases between them. The CDR3 region has the DNA TGTGCCAGCAGTTTACTAGGGAGTTACACAGATACGCAGTATCTT. Its translation is CASSLLGSYTDTQYL.

The J gene is TRBJ2-3, the V gene TRBV5-1; D is perhaps TRBD2 (6 bases). Deletions cut 0 bases from V and 1 base from J, with 9 bases between. The CDR3 is made up of 15 amino acids. Germline CDR1 SGHRS, CDR2 YFSETQ. Here the CDR3 DNA reads TGCGCCAGCAGCTTGGTGCGGGAAGGCACAGATACGCAGTATTTT. Its translation: CASSLVREGTDTQYF.

Many counts were recorded for this clonotype. The rearrangement joins TRBV2 to TRBJ2-1; TRBD1 matches 7 bases. Germline lookup yields CDR1 SNHLY and CDR2 FYNNEI. The CDR3 spans 14 residues. Unmatched junction bases numbered 7, after V lost 7 bases and J lost 4 bases. The CDR3 loop reads CASNGRGSYNEQFF. CDR3 coding DNA: TGTGCCAGCAACGGCAGGGGGTCTTACAATGAGCAGTTCTTC.

The rearrangement links TRBV18 to TRBJ1-1; no firm D call. V dropped 8 bases and J dropped 5 bases, with 12 bases sitting between them. The CDR3 is made up of 12 amino acids. Germline loops: CDR1 KGHSH, CDR2 LQKENI. As DNA, the CDR3 is TGTGCCAGCCCACTTAAAGGAACTGAAGCTTTCTTT. As protein: CASPLKGTEAFF.

This clonotype was counted a few times. The CDR3 spells CASSTSGGIQETQYF. CDR3 in DNA: TGTGCCAGCAGCACTAGCGGGGGAATTCAAGAGACCCAGTACTTC. V gene TRBV7-2 combines with J gene TRBJ2-5; the match to TRBD2 covers 11 bases. Trimming cost V 5 bases and J 2 bases; bases outside gene matches: 4. Germline CDR1 reads SGHTA; CDR2 reads FQGNSA. The CDR3 totals 15 residues.

This clonotype was found many times. The chain has TRBV28 and TRBJ2-7; D may match TRBD1 or TRBD2 (5 bases each). Trimming left V 6 bases short and J 2 bases short, with 14 bases between. CDR1 is MDHEN and CDR2 is SYDVKM in the germline V gene. The CDR3 has 14 amino acids. The CDR3 loop reads CASSAADTTYEQYF. The DNA for the CDR3 is TGTGCCAGCAGCGCAGCGGACACCACCTACGAGCAGTACTTC.

V is TRBV24-1 and J is TRBJ2-1, with a weak D call TRBD2 (6 bases). The germline CDR1 and CDR2 sequences are KGHDR and SFDVKD. The CDR3 is 16 residues long. Trimming pared 4 bases from V and 4 bases from J, leaving 16 bases between. The DNA of the CDR3 is TGTGCCACCAGTGACCCGACTAGAGCTCAATACAATGAGCAGTTCTTC. As protein: CATSDPTRAQYNEQFF.

This clonotype was seen repeatedly, ten times or more. This rearrangement joins TRBV20-1 to TRBJ2-1, with 8 bases that match TRBD2. The CDR3 runs 12 residues. Germline V gene data show CDR1 as DFQATT and CDR2 as SNEGSKA (reference sequence). Germline trimming cut 6 bases from V and 9 bases from J; bases unmatched to any gene: 7. CDR3 region: CSATGTSGEQFF. The CDR3 DNA reads as TGCAGTGCCACCGGGACTAGTGGTGAGCAGTTCTTC.

In this sample, this clonotype turned up many times. The chain uses TRBV7-3 and TRBJ2-7; the D gene could be TRBD1 or TRBD2 (5 bases each). The V end was cut by 2 bases, the J end by 4 bases, with 15 bases between. The V gene's germline CDR1 is SGHTA and CDR2 FQGTGA. This CDR3 comprises 15 residues. The CDR3 DNA is TGTGCCAGCAGCTTAGCCCCGGGACCCCAGTACGAGCAGTACTTC. Translating gives CASSLAPGPQYEQYF.

For this clonotype: One base away lies a much larger clone, so this may be a sequencing read error. The chain carries TRBV11-2 and TRBJ2-7; TRBD1 aligns across 7 bases. Germline V gene data show CDR1 as SGHAT and CDR2 as FQNNGV. CDR3 length: 14 residues. CDR3 in DNA: TGTGCCAGCGGCTTGGGACAGATATCCTACGAGCAGTACTTC. Its translation: CASGLGQISYEQYF.

This clonotype occurred many times. The V gene is TRBV28, the J gene TRBJ1-4; D is uncertain. V was shortened by 5 bases and J by 8 bases, with 15 bases between the two germline ends. CDR3 size: 14 residues. Germline V gives CDR1 MDHEN, CDR2 SYDVKM. CDR3 residues: CASSDAQSREKLFF. The CDR3 DNA sequence: TGTGCCAGCAGTGACGCCCAGAGCAGGGAAAAACTGTTTTTT.

This clonotype showed up just a few times. The chain combines TRBV5-6 with TRBJ2-7, with D possibly called TRBD1 or TRBD2 (7 bases each). Trimming shortened V by 5 bases and J by 3 bases, and 15 bases separated the two germline ends. The germline V gene has CDR1 SGHDT and CDR2 YYEEEE. The CDR3 spans 14 residues. CDR3 loop: CASSPGGVIYEQYF. The CDR3 DNA reads as TGTGCCAGCAGTCCAGGGGGGGTTATCTACGAGCAGTACTTC.

This clonotype was seen a few times. The V and J genes are TRBV27 and TRBJ1-1; maybe TRBD1 (5 bases). V lost 5 bases and J lost 5, with 18 bases in between. This CDR3 has 15 amino acids. Germline loops: CDR1 MNHEY, CDR2 SMNVEV (reference sequence). CDR3 sequence: CASSRDGNRGTEAFF. In nucleotides, the CDR3 is TGTGCCAGCAGTAGGGACGGCAACCGGGGGACTGAAGCTTTCTTT.

The sample holds a few counts of this clonotype. Since a much larger clone is just one base distant, this may be a read error. This sequence joins TRBV30 and TRBJ1-1; TRBD1 matches 7 bases. CDR3 length equals 13 residues. The J segment lost 1 base and the V segment lost 1 base, leaving 0 bases of the junction unmatched. Germline loops: CDR1 GTSNPN, CDR2 SVGIG (reference sequence). CDR3 DNA sequence: TGTGCCTGGAGTGACAGGGGGAACACTGAAGCTTTCTTT. Protein product: CAWSDRGNTEAFF.

The chain recombines TRBV6-2 or TRBV6-3 with TRBJ2-3; 10 bases agree with TRBD2. The V gene's germline CDR1 is MNHEY and CDR2 SVGEGT. V lost 1 base and J lost 5; bases outside the gene matches: 9. The CDR3 is made up of 17 amino acids. The chain's CDR3 is CASSYWSSGSLRDTQYF. The DNA for the CDR3 is TGTGCCAGCAGTTACTGGTCTAGCGGGAGTCTGAGAGATACGCAGTATTTT.

This rearrangement joins TRBV27 to TRBJ2-3; D possibly corresponds to TRBD2 (6 bases). This CDR3 comprises 14 residues. Germline CDR1 is MNHEY and CDR2 is SMNVEV (reference sequence). Trimming cost V 5 bases and J 2 bases, with 11 bases left between them. CDR3: CASSIQRVTDTQYF. The CDR3 region has the DNA TGTGCCAGCAGTATTCAGCGGGTCACAGATACGCAGTATTTT.

The rearrangement uses TRBV19 and TRBJ2-1; TRBD2 matches 8 bases. The CDR3 loop spans 15 amino acids. J lost 4 bases, V lost 4 bases, and 6 bases had no gene match. Germline CDR1 reads LNHDA; CDR2 reads SQIVND (reference sequence). As DNA, the CDR3 is TGTGCCAGTAGTACCGCGGGAGGCGGGTACAATGAGCAGTTCTTC. This translates into CASSTAGGGYNEQFF.

The V call is TRBV5-6, the J call TRBJ1-2; no clear D. CDR1 and CDR2 (germline): SGHDT, YYEEEE. Trimming took off 0 bases at V and 3 bases at J, with 6 bases between the two ends. The CDR3 is 13 residues long. For the CDR3, the DNA is TGTGCCAGCAGCTTGGGGGCTGACTATGGCTACACCTTC. It encodes CASSLGADYGYTF.

The chain recombines TRBV7-8 with TRBJ2-3, with D unclear. Germline values: CDR1 SGHVS, CDR2 FQNEAQ. The V end lost 5 bases, the J end lost 4 bases, and 10 bases lay between the germline ends. This CDR3 has 13 amino acids. The CDR3 spells CASSRWSADTQYF. The CDR3 DNA is TGTGCCAGCAGCCGTTGGTCGGCAGATACGCAGTATTTT.

This clonotype came up a few times. This chain connects TRBV6-2 or TRBV6-3 to TRBJ2-2; D gene ambiguous. The germline V gene encodes CDR1 MNHEY and CDR2 SVGEGT. The CDR3 has 15 residues. Trimming pared 0 bases from V and 2 bases from J, leaving 7 bases between. CDR3 in DNA: TGTGCCAGCAGTTACTCGACGGTTAACACCGGGGAGCTGTTTTTT. Its translation: CASSYSTVNTGELFF.

This clonotype has a count of ten or more. The chain combines TRBV2 with TRBJ1-6; 10 nucleotides match TRBD1. Trimming cost V 6 bases and J 7 bases; bases outside gene matches: 3. The CDR3 contains 14 residues. CDR1 SNHLY and CDR2 FYNNEI come from the germline V gene. The CDR3 reads CASRTGGVNSPLHF. CDR3 nucleotide sequence: TGTGCCAGCAGGACAGGGGGCGTGAATTCACCCCTCCACTTT.

The V gene is TRBV6-2 or TRBV6-3, the J gene TRBJ2-2, with 12 bases fitting TRBD2. V lost 4 bases, J lost 1 base, and 16 bases stayed unmatched. This CDR3 spans 21 amino acids. Germline V gene data show CDR1 as MNHEY and CDR2 as SVGEGT. The CDR3 sequence is CASSSPGLAGIRKQNTGELFF. The CDR3 bases are TGTGCCAGCAGTTCCCCCGGACTAGCGGGAATTCGGAAGCAGAACACCGGGGAGCTGTTTTTT.

This clonotype was seen at least ten times. The V call is TRBV9, the J call TRBJ2-7; a possible D gene is TRBD2 (5 bases). Germline lookup yields CDR1 SGDLS and CDR2 YYNGEE. Trimming pared 0 bases from V and 2 bases from J, leaving 12 bases between. There are 15 residues in the CDR3. CDR3: CASSVGADLTYEQYF. CDR3 nucleotides: TGTGCCAGCAGCGTAGGAGCGGACCTTACCTACGAGCAGTACTTC. The variable domain in full, with the rest retrieved from reference TRBV9 and TRBJ2-7, is DSGVTQTPKHLITATGQRVTLRCSPRSGDLSVYWYQQSLDQGLQFLIQYYNGEERAKGNILERFSAQQFPDLHSELNLSSLELGDSALYFCASSVGADLTYEQYFGPGTRLTVT.

This clonotype came up a few times. The chain recombines TRBV30 with TRBJ2-3, with 13 bases lining up with TRBD2. Germline-derived CDR1 and CDR2 are GTSNPN and SVGIG (reference sequence). Trimming took 3 bases from V and 2 from J; bases not matched to a gene: 11. CDR3 length equals 18 residues. For the CDR3, the DNA is TGTGCCTGGAGCCTAGGTATGGGACTAGCGGGATTCACAGATACGCAGTATTTT. Translating it yields CAWSLGMGLAGFTDTQYF.

This sequence joins TRBV29-1 and TRBJ2-3, with TRBD1 matching 8 bases. Germline lookup yields CDR1 SQVTM and CDR2 ANQGSEA. The CDR3 has 16 amino acids. Trimming removed 4 bases from V and 2 bases from J; junction bases left unmatched: 11. DNA of the CDR3: TGCAGCGTTGCCTGGAGTTTGACAGGGGACACAGATACGCAGTATTTT. Its translation is CSVAWSLTGDTDTQYF.

This clonotype was counted only a few times. The rearrangement links TRBV20-1 to TRBJ2-3; D is ambiguous. The V and J ends lost 3 bases and 3 bases respectively, with 13 bases between them. Per the germline V gene, CDR1 is DFQATT and CDR2 is SNEGSKA (reference sequence). The CDR3 length is 14 residues. CDR3 residues: CSARRHISTDTQYF. CDR3 nucleotides: TGCAGTGCTAGGCGGCATATTTCAACAGATACGCAGTATTTT.

V and J are TRBV5-6 and TRBJ1-6; D not resolved. Germline CDR1 SGHDT, CDR2 YYEEEE. The CDR3 contains 15 residues. Between the trimmed V and J ends, which lost 4 bases and 6 bases, there was a span of 14 bases. As DNA, the CDR3 is TGTGCCAGCAGCCTGGAAGGAGGGTTTAATTCACCCCTCCACTTT. Its translation: CASSLEGGFNSPLHF. The whole variable domain, remainder taken from reference TRBV5-6 and TRBJ1-6, is DAGVTQSPTHLIKTRGQQVTLRCSPKSGHDTVSWYQQALGQGPQFIFQYYEEEERQRGNFPDRFSGHQFPNYSSELNVNALLLGDSALYLCASSLEGGFNSPLHFGNGTRLTVT.

Comments on this clonotype: One end of the junction varies from germline; a read error may be responsible. The genes are TRBV7-9 and TRBJ1-6; D may be TRBD1 (5 bases). CDR1 and CDR2 from the germline V gene are SEHNR and FQNEAQ (reference sequence). CDR3 length: 14 residues. The CDR3, as DNA: TGTGCCAGCAGCCCCCGGGGGGAAGGAGACGAGCAGTACTTT. It codes for CASSPRGEGDEQYF.

This clonotype has at least ten counts. The V and J genes are TRBV12-3 or TRBV12-4 and TRBJ2-1; D is uncertain. CDR3 size: 13 residues. Trimming took off 5 bases at V and 10 bases at J, with 15 bases between the two ends. The CDR3: CASSPPLTPEQFF. In nucleotides, the CDR3 is TGTGCCAGCAGTCCCCCTTTGACGCCCGAGCAGTTCTTC.